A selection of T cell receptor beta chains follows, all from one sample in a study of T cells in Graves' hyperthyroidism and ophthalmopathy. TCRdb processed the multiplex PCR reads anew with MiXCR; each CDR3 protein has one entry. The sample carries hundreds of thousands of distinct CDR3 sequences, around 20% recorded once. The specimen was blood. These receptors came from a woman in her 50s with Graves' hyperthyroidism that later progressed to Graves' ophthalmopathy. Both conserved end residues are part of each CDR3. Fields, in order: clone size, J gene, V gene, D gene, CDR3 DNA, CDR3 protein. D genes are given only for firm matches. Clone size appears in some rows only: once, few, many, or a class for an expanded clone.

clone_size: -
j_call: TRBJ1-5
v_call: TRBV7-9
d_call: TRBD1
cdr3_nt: TGTGCCAGCAGTTTTGACAGGGGGGATCAGCCCCAGCATTTT
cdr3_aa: CASSFDRGDQPQHF

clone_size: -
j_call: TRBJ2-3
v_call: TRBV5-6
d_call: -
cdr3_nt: TGTGCCAGCAGCTTGCCCACCAGAGTCCTTGTAGATACGCAGTATTTT
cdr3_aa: CASSLPTRVLVDTQYF

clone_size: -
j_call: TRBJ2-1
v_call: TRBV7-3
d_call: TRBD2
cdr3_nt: TGTGCCAGCAGCTTGGGGACTAGCGGGGGTCGAGAGCAGTTCTTC
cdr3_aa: CASSLGTSGGREQFF

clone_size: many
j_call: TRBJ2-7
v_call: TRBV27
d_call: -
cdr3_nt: TGTGCCGGAAGGGGGGATCGACTACTCTGCGAGCAGTACTTC
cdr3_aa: CAGRGDRLLCEQYF

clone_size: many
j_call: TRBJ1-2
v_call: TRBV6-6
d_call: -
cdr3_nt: TGTGCCAGCAGTTACGGGGGGACTAATGGCTACACCTTC
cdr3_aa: CASSYGGTNGYTF

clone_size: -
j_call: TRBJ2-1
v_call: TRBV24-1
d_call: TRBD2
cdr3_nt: TGTGCCACCAGTGATCAACCGACTAGCGGGTCCTACAATGAGCAGTTCTTC
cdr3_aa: CATSDQPTSGSYNEQFF

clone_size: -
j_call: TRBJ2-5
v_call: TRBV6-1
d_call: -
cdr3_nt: TGTACCAGCAGAGGGGGAGAGACCCAGTACTTC
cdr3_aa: CTSRGGETQYF

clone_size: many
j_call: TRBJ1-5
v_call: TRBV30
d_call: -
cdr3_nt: TGTGCCTGGGCCGACGGAGTGAGTCAGCCCCAGCATTTT
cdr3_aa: CAWADGVSQPQHF

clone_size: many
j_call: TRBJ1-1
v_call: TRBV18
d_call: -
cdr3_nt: TGTGCCAGCTCCCACGGAGAAGGGAGAGAGACTGAAGCTTTCTTT
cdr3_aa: CASSHGEGRETEAFF

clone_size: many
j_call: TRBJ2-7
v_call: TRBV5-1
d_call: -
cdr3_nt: TGCGCCAGCAGCGAGGGACTCCCAACCTACGAGCAGTACTTC
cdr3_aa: CASSEGLPTYEQYF

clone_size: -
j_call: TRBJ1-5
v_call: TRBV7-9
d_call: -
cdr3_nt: TGTGCCAGCAGCTTAGATTCAGGGGTCGGTCAGCCCCAGCATTTT
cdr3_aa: CASSLDSGVGQPQHF

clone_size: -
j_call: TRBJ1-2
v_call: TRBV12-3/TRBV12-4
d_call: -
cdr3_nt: TGTGCCAGCACCCTCGTGAGGAACTATGGCTACACCTTC
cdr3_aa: CASTLVRNYGYTF

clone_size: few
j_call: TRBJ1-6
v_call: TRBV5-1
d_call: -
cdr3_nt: TGCGCCAGCAGCTTGGGCAGGGGTGAGAATAATTCACCCCTCCACTTT
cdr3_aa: CASSLGRGENNSPLHF

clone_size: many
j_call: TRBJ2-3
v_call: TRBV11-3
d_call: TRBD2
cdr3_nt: TGTGCCAGCAGCTTGGGGCTCCGGGGGAGGGCAGATACGCAGTATTTT
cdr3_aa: CASSLGLRGRADTQYF

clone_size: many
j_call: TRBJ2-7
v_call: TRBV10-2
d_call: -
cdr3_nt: TGCGCCAGCAGCGTTATACACTACGAGCAGTACTTC
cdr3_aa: CASSVIHYEQYF

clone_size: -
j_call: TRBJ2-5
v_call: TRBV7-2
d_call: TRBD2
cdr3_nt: TGTGCCAGCAGCCCCAAGGCGGGGGGGCCCTGGACCCAGTACTTC
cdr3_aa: CASSPKAGGPWTQYF

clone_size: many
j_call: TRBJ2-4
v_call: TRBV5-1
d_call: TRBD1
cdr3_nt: TGCGCCAGCAGCGCCGGGACAGGGCTGGGCAAAAACATTCAGTACTTC
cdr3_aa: CASSAGTGLGKNIQYF

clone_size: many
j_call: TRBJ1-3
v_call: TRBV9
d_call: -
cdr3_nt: TGTGCCAGCAGCTTTACGGACAGCTCTGGAAACACCATATATTTT
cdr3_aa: CASSFTDSSGNTIYF

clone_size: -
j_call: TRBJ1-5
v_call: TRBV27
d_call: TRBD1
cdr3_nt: TGTGCCAGCAGTTTAAACAGGGGAGAGCCCCAGCATTTT
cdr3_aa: CASSLNRGEPQHF

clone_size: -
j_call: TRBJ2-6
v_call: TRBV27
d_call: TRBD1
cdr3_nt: TGTGCCAGCAGTTTAACAGGGACAGAAGCCAACGTCCTGACTTTC
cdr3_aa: CASSLTGTEANVLTF

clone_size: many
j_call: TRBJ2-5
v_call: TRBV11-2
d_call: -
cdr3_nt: TGTGCCAGCAGCTTATATGCTACCCAAGAGACCCAGTACTTC
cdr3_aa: CASSLYATQETQYF

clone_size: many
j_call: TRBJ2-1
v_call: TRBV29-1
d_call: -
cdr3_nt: TGCAGCGTTGACAAGGCCCTAACGGATGAGCAGTTCTTC
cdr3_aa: CSVDKALTDEQFF

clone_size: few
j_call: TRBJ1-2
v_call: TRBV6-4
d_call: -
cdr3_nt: TGTGCCAGCTCTTGGGATTCGGGGGCGAACTATGGCTACACCTTC
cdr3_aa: CASSWDSGANYGYTF

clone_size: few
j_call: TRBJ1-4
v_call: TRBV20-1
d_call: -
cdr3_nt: TGCAGTGCTAGAGATGGGCGGGGCCCTAATGAAAAACTGTTTTTT
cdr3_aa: CSARDGRGPNEKLFF

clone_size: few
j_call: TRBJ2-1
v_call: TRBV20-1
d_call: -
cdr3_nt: TGCAGTGCTAGAGATGGGGGGGCGCGGTACAATGAGCAGTTCTTC
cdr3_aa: CSARDGGARYNEQFF

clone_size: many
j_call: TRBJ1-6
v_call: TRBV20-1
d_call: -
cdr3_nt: TGCAGTGCTAGATCGGGGGCCGATAATTCACCCCTCCACTTT
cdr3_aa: CSARSGADNSPLHF

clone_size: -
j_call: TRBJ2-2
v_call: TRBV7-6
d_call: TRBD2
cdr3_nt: TGTGCCAGCAGCTCAGGTCGGGGGAGGGACACCGGGGAGCTGTTTTTT
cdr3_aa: CASSSGRGRDTGELFF